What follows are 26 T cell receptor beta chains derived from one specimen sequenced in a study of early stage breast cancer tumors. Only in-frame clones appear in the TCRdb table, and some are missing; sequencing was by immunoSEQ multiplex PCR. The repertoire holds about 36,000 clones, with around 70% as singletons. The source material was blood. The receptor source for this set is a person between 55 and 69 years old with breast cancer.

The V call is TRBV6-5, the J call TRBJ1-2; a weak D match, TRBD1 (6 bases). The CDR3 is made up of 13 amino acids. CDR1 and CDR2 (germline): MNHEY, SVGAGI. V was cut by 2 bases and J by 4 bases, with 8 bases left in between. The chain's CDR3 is CASSYDRLYGYTF. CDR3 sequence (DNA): TGTGCCAGCAGTTACGACAGGCTCTATGGCTACACCTTC.

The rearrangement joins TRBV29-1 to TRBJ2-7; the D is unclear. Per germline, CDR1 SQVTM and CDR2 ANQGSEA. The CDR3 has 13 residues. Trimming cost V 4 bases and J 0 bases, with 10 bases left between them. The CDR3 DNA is TGCAGCGTTGGAGTTGGGTTCTCCTACGAGCAGTACTTC. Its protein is CSVGVGFSYEQYF.

This CDR3 is CASSHPGLTYEQYF. CDR3 nucleotide sequence: TGCGCCAGCAGCCATCCGGGACTAACCTACGAGCAGTACTTC. The rearrangement joins TRBV4-1 to TRBJ2-7, with 7 bases that match TRBD2. V was pared by 3 bases and J by 2 bases, with 4 bases of the junction left unmatched. The length of the CDR3 is 14 residues. Germline V gives CDR1 MGHRA, CDR2 YSYEKL.

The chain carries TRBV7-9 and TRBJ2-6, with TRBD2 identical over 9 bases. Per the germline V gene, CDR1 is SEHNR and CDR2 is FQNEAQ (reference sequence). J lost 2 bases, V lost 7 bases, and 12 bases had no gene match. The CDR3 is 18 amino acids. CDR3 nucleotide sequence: TGTGCCAGCACCCCTTCCGGGACTAGCTTCACTGGGGCCAACGTCCTGACTTTC. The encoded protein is CASTPSGTSFTGANVLTF.

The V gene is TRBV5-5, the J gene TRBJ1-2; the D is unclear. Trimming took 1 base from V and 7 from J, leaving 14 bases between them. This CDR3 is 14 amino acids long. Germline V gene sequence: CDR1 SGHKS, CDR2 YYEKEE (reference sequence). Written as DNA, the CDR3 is TGTGCCAGCAGCTTGAATGGAGGGATTTCTGGCTACACCTTC. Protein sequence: CASSLNGGISGYTF. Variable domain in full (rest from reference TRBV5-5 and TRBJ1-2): DAGVTQSPTHLIKTRGQQVTLRCSPISGHKSVSWYQQVLGQGPQFIFQYYEKEERGRGNFPDRFSARQFPNYSSELNVNALLLGDSALYLCASSLNGGISGYTFGSGTRLTVV.

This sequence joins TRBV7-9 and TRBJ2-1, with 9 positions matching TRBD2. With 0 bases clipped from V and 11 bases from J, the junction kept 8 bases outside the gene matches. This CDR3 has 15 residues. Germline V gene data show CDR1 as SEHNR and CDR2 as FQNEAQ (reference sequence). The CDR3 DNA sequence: TGTGCCAGCAGCTTAGCGCGGGAGGGGACGTGGAAGCAGTTCTTC. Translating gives CASSLAREGTWKQFF.

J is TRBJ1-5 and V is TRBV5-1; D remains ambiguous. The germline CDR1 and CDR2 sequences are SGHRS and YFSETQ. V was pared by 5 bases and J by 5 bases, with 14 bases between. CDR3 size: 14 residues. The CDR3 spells CASRPGRSDQPQHF. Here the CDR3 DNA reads TGCGCCAGCAGGCCGGGGAGGTCGGATCAGCCCCAGCATTTT.

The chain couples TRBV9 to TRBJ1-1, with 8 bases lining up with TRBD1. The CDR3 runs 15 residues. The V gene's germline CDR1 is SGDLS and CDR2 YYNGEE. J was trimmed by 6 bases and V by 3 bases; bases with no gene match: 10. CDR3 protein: CASSAETGAGAEAFF. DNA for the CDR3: TGTGCCAGCAGCGCCGAGACAGGGGCGGGGGCTGAAGCTTTCTTT. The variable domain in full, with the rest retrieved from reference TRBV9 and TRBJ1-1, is DSGVTQTPKHLITATGQRVTLRCSPRSGDLSVYWYQQSLDQGLQFLIQYYNGEERAKGNILERFSAQQFPDLHSELNLSSLELGDSALYFCASSAETGAGAEAFFGQGTRLTVV.

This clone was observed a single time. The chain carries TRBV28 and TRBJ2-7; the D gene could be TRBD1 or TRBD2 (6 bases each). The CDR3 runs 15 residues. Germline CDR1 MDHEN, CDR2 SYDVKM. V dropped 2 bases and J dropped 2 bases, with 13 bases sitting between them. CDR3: CASSLRGAVPYEQYF. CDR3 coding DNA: TGTGCCAGCAGTTTAAGGGGGGCTGTCCCCTACGAGCAGTACTTC.

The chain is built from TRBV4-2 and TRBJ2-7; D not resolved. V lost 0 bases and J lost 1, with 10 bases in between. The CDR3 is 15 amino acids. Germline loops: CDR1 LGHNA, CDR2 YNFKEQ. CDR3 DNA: TGTGCCAGCAGCCAAGAAGTGGTAGATTCCTACGAGCAGTACTTC. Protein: CASSQEVVDSYEQYF.

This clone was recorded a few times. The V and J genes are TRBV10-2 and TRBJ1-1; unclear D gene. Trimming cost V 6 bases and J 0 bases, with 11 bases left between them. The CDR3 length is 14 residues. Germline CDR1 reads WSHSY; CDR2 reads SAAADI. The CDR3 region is CASSPGRVNTEAFF. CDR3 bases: TGCGCCAGCAGCCCCGGAAGGGTGAACACTGAAGCTTTCTTT.

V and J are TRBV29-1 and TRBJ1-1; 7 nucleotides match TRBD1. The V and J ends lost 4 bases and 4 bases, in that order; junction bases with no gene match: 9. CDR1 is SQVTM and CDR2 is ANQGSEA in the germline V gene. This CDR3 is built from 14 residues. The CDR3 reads CSVAGGGLITEAFF. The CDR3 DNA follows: TGCAGCGTTGCTGGAGGGGGCTTGATCACTGAAGCTTTCTTT.

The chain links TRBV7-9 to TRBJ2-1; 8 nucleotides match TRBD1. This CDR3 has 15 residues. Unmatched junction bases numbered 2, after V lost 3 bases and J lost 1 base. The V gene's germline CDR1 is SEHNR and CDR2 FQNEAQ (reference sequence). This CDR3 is CASSFDRGSYNEQFF. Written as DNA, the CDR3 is TGTGCCAGCAGCTTTGACAGGGGATCCTACAATGAGCAGTTCTTC.

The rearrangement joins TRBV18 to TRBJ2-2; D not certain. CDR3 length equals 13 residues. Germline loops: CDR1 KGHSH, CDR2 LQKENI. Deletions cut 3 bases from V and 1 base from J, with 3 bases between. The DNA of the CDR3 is TGTGCCAGCTCACCCAAGAACACCGGGGAGCTGTTTTTT. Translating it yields CASSPKNTGELFF.

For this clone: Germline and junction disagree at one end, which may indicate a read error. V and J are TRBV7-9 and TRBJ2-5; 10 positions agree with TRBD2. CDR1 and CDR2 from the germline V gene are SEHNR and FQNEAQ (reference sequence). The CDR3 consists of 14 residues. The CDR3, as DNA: TGTGCCAGCAGCTTTGGAACGACTAGCGGGTTCCTGAACTTC. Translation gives CASSFGTTSGFLNF.

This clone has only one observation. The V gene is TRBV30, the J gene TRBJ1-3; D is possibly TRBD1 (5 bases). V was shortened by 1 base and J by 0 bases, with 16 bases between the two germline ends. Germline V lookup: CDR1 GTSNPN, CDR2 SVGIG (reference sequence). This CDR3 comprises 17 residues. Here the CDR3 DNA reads TGTGCCTGGAGTGACCCCTTCCTGGGGGGCTCTGGAAACACCATATATTTT. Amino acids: CAWSDPFLGGSGNTIYF.

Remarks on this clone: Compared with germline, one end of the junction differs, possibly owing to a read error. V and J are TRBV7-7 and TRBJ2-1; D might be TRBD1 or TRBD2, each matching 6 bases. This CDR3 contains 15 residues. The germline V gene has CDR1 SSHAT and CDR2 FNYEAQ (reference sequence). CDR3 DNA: TGTGCTAGCAGCCCTCTGGGGGGCTTCTACAATGAGCAGTTCTTC. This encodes CASSPLGGFYNEQFF.

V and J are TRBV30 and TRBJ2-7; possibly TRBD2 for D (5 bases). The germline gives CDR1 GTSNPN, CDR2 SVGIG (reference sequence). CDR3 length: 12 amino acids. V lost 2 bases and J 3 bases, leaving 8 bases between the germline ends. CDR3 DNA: TGTGCCTGGAGTCCGGGGTTCTACGAGCAGTACTTC. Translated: CAWSPGFYEQYF.

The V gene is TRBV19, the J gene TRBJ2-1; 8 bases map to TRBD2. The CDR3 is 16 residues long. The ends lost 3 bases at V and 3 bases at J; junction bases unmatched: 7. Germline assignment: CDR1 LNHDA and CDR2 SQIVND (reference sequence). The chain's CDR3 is CASSISAGGSYNEQFF. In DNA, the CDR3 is TGTGCCAGTAGTATCTCGGCGGGAGGAAGCTACAATGAGCAGTTCTTC.

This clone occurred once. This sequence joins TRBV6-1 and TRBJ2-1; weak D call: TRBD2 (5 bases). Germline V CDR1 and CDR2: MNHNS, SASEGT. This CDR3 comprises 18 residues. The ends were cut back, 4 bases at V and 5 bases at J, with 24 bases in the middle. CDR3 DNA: TGTGCCAGCAGTGTCATGAGAACTAGTGGATCGGCTAACAATGAGCAGTTCTTC. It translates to CASSVMRTSGSANNEQFF.

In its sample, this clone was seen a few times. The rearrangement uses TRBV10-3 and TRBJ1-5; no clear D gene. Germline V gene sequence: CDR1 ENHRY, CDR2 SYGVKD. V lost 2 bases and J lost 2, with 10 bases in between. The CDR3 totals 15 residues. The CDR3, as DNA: TGTGCCATCAGTGAGAACCTTGGGGGCAATCAGCCCCAGCATTTT. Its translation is CAISENLGGNQPQHF.

The CDR3 reads CASSVSDRATHYGYTF. CDR3 coding DNA: TGTGCCAGCAGCGTAAGCGACAGGGCGACCCACTATGGCTACACCTTC. The chain is built from TRBV9 and TRBJ1-2, with 7 bases matching TRBD1. The CDR3 extends over 16 amino acids. Germline CDR1 reads SGDLS; CDR2 reads YYNGEE. V lost 1 base and J lost 3; bases outside the gene matches: 9.

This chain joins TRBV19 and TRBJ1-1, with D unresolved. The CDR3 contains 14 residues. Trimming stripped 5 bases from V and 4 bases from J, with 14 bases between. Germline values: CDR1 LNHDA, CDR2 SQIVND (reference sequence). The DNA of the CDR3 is TGTGCCAGTAGTTCCCACATGATGATCACTGAAGCTTTCTTT. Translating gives CASSSHMMITEAFF.

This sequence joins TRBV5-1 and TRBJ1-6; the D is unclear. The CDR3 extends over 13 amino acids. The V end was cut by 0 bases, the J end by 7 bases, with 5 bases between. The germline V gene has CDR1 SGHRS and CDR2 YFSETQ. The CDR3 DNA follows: TGCGCCAGCAGCTTGGAGAAGAATTCACCCCTCCACTTT. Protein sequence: CASSLEKNSPLHF.

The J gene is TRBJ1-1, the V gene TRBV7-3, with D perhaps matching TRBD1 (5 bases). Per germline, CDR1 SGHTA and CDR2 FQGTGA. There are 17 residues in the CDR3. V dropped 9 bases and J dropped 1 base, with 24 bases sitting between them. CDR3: CASKLTHGRDGNTEAFF. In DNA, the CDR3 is TGTGCCAGTAAATTAACTCATGGAAGGGACGGGAACACTGAAGCTTTCTTT.

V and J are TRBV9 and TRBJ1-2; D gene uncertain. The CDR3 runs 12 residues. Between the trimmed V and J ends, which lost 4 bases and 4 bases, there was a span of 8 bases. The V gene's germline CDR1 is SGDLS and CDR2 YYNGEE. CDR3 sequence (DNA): TGTGCCAGCAGCAAAAATAGCTATGGCTACACCTTC. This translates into CASSKNSYGYTF.